This record concerns one T cell receptor (beta chain) sequence. CDR1 and CDR2 from the germline V gene are SGDLS and YYNGEE. CDR3 length equals 11 residues. V dropped 3 bases and J dropped 15; count of bases not matched to a gene: 2. This specimen belongs to a study of blood T cell repertoires in COVID-19. The wider study: Specimens from acute and convalescent COVID-19 originated in the United States, Italy and Spain. PBMCs, B-cell-depleted T cells, or T cells were the source of the cDNA or gDNA that made up the material.

Authors' methods: Reference gene primer amplification yielded estimated nucleated cell counts. This table comes from immunoSEQ multiplex PCR, and its TCRdb copy is limited to in-frame clones, with some not included. The V and J calls and clone size are taken from that table; D and trimming were inferred from the DNA. In the table there are about 490,000 clones, roughly 88% of which are singletons. This chain connects TRBV9 to TRBJ2-2; 10 bases align to TRBD1. This clonotype was obtained from a human donor in a cohort sampled during active COVID-19. The sample was peripheral blood. The chain's CDR3 is CASSAGQGVFF. CDR3 DNA: TGTGCCAGCAGCGCTGGACAGGGGGTGTTTTTT.